The 32 T cell receptor beta chains below all came from one sample that was sequenced in a study of shared clonotypes between healthy human individuals (dated by TCRdb to the early 2020s). Libraries were built with the immunoSEQ multiplex PCR assay. TCRdb limited this immuneACCESS table to in-frame rearrangements with V and J called. A share of clones is missing; checked studies link under half to unresolved V genes, and the rest is unexplained. This sample holds around 990,000 clones; 60% to 80% were observed only once. The top ten hold 0.89% of the sample. Input material: memory CD4+ T cells from PBMCs. The sample's cell subset or site, from its label and the paper: CD45RA-negative fraction. Every receptor here comes from a man aged 18 to 29 in good health. Some clones in this sample may be carry-over from other donors' samples.

A remark on this clone: Germline is not matched at one junction end, which may reflect a read error. The sample has other DNA sequences that encode this CDR3 too. The rearrangement uses TRBV11-1 and TRBJ2-7; D not resolved. Germline assignment: CDR1 SGHAT and CDR2 FQDESV (reference sequence). This CDR3 is built from 12 residues. As DNA, the CDR3 is TGCGCCAGCAGCTCGGGTGGTTACGAGCAGTACTTC. The encoded protein is CASSSGGYEQYF.

The V gene is TRBV27, the J gene TRBJ1-1; D is ambiguous. The ends were cut back, 4 bases at V and 4 bases at J, with 7 bases in the middle. Germline V gene sequence: CDR1 MNHEY, CDR2 SMNVEV (reference sequence). This CDR3 is built from 12 residues. The CDR3 loop is CASSSRATEAFF. CDR3 sequence (DNA): TGTGCCAGCAGTTCGCGGGCCACTGAAGCTTTCTTT.

Points on this clone: Being one base from a much bigger clone, this may be a read error. Other DNA sequences in the same sample also yield this CDR3. The rearrangement joins TRBV5-1 to TRBJ2-7; D unclear. CDR3 length: 13 residues. Germline loops: CDR1 SGHRS, CDR2 YFSETQ. V was cut by 4 bases and J by 0 bases, with 8 bases left in between. As DNA, the CDR3 is TGCGCCAGCAGCCCCGGGTCCTCCTACGAGCAGTACTTC. Its translation: CASSPGSSYEQYF.

The chain has TRBV15 and TRBJ1-2, with 7 bases aligning to TRBD1. Trimming took 0 bases from V and 6 from J; bases not matched to a gene: 10. Germline V gene sequence: CDR1 LNHNV, CDR2 YYDKDF (reference sequence). The CDR3 is made up of 16 amino acids. The CDR3 region is CATSRDFDRVGHGYTF. In DNA, the CDR3 is TGTGCCACCAGCAGAGATTTCGACAGGGTCGGGCATGGCTACACCTTC.

V and J are TRBV7-6 and TRBJ1-1, with D unclear. Germline values: CDR1 SGHVS, CDR2 FNYEAQ. Trimming stripped 5 bases from V and 1 base from J, with 14 bases between. The CDR3 has 15 residues. The CDR3 coding sequence is TGTGCCAGCAGCCCGCAAAGGGTAGGGAACACTGAAGCTTTCTTT. Its protein is CASSPQRVGNTEAFF. The full variable domain, rest sourced from reference TRBV7-6 and TRBJ1-1, is GAGVSQSPRYKVTKRGQDVALRCDPISGHVSLYWYRQALGQGPEFLTYFNYEAQQDKSGLPNDRFSAERPEGSISTLTIQRTEQRDSAMYRCASSPQRVGNTEAFFGQGTRLTVV.

This clone was seen just once. This chain joins TRBV29-1 and TRBJ2-3, with unresolved D. The CDR3 has 13 amino acids. Trimming removed 8 bases from V and 2 bases from J, with 14 bases in between. Germline CDR1 reads SQVTM; CDR2 reads ANQGSEA. CDR3 in DNA: TGCAGCTTCATACTTCGATACACAGATACGCAGTATTTT. It encodes CSFILRYTDTQYF.

This rearrangement joins TRBV6-4 to TRBJ2-5, with unresolved D. Germline lookup yields CDR1 MRHNA and CDR2 SNTAGT. The CDR3 sequence is 9 residues long. V dropped 6 bases and J dropped 13 bases, with 9 bases sitting between them. Here the CDR3 reads CASRADLYF. The CDR3 bases are TGTGCCAGCAGAGCCGACTTGTACTTC.

The rearrangement uses TRBV2 and TRBJ2-7, with D possibly being TRBD2 (6 bases). The germline V and J ends were trimmed by 5 bases and 3 bases, with 14 bases remaining between them. The germline CDR1 and CDR2 sequences are SNHLY and FYNNEI. This CDR3 has 14 amino acids. For the CDR3, the DNA is TGTGCCAGCAGTACGCTCGGCGGGGACTACGAGCAGTACTTC. Amino acid sequence: CASSTLGGDYEQYF.

This clone was detected a few times. Distinct nucleotide sequences in the sample also encode this CDR3. The chain links TRBV4-1 to TRBJ1-4; D is unclear. The CDR3 extends over 12 amino acids. Germline CDR1 is MGHRA and CDR2 is YSYEKL. The V and J ends lost 1 base and 8 bases respectively, with 5 bases between them. CDR3: CASSQGAEKLFF. DNA for the CDR3: TGCGCCAGCAGCCAAGGAGCCGAAAAACTGTTTTTT.

The gene calls are TRBV2 and TRBJ2-2; 7 bases line up with TRBD2. The CDR3 has 14 amino acids. The germline V gene encodes CDR1 SNHLY and CDR2 FYNNEI. Trimming took 6 bases from V and 4 from J; bases not matched to a gene: 5. CDR3 protein: CASSILAATGELFF. The CDR3 DNA sequence: TGTGCCAGCAGCATTCTAGCGGCCACCGGGGAGCTGTTTTTT.

Many counts were recorded for this clone. V and J are TRBV28 and TRBJ1-1; the match to TRBD1 covers 12 bases. The V gene end was trimmed by 1 base and the J gene end by 5 bases; junction bases not matched to a gene: 14. Germline CDR1 reads MDHEN; CDR2 reads SYDVKM. The CDR3 is made up of 19 amino acids. The CDR3 spells CASSLFRWGTGGRLTEAFF. Written as DNA, the CDR3 is TGTGCCAGCAGTTTATTTCGCTGGGGGACAGGGGGCAGATTGACTGAAGCTTTCTTT.

The rearrangement joins TRBV9 to TRBJ2-1, with 10 positions matching TRBD2. The CDR3 sequence is 18 residues long. V lost 0 bases and J lost 0; bases outside the gene matches: 6. The V gene's germline CDR1 is SGDLS and CDR2 YYNGEE. The CDR3 DNA is TGTGCCAGCAGCGTAGGGATATCTAGCGGGAGCTCCTACAATGAGCAGTTCTTC. Translated: CASSVGISSGSSYNEQFF.

The table lists this clone with a few counts. The chain recombines TRBV7-9 with TRBJ1-2; no definite D call. Trimming shortened V by 1 base and J by 4 bases, and 7 bases separated the two germline ends. This CDR3 is 13 amino acids long. The germline V gene has CDR1 SEHNR and CDR2 FQNEAQ (reference sequence). CDR3 bases: TGTGCCAGCAGCTTAGACGGGAGCTATGGCTACACCTTC. Its protein is CASSLDGSYGYTF.

Regarding this clone: The sample contains more than one DNA sequence encoding this CDR3. The chain has TRBV5-1 and TRBJ1-2; no reliable D call. Trimming pared 0 bases from V and 0 bases from J, leaving 6 bases between. This CDR3 contains 14 residues. CDR1 SGHRS and CDR2 YFSETQ come from the germline V gene. The CDR3 region is CASSLDSSNYGYTF. CDR3 DNA: TGCGCCAGCAGCTTGGACAGTTCTAACTATGGCTACACCTTC.

This chain links TRBV11-1 with TRBJ1-1; D is ambiguous. The CDR3 totals 14 residues. Germline loops: CDR1 SGHAT, CDR2 FQDESV (reference sequence). Between the trimmed V and J ends, which lost 4 bases and 6 bases, there was a span of 15 bases. This CDR3 reads CASSYPHPGAEAFF. The CDR3 nucleotides are TGTGCCAGCAGCTACCCGCACCCGGGCGCTGAAGCTTTCTTT.

This sequence joins TRBV7-9 and TRBJ1-3; D is uncertain. CDR1 and CDR2 from the germline V gene are SEHNR and FQNEAQ (reference sequence). The ends were cut back, 5 bases at V and 2 bases at J, with 4 bases in the middle. CDR3 size: 12 residues. The CDR3 is CASSLPGNTIYF. DNA of the CDR3: TGTGCCAGCAGCCTCCCTGGAAACACCATATATTTT.

The genes are TRBV14 and TRBJ2-1; weak D call: TRBD2 (6 bases). The germline V and J ends were trimmed by 0 bases and 7 bases, with 13 bases remaining between them. Germline CDR1 reads SGHDN; CDR2 reads FVKESK. The CDR3 spans 15 residues. In DNA form, the CDR3 reads TGTGCCAGCAGCCAAGAGATCGGGGGAAAGAATGAGCAGTTCTTC. Translating it yields CASSQEIGGKNEQFF.

The chain uses TRBV5-1 and TRBJ2-7; D uncertain. V was clipped by 4 bases and J by 6 bases, with 8 bases between them. In germline, CDR1 is SGHRS, CDR2 YFSETQ. The CDR3 sequence is 11 residues long. Written as DNA, the CDR3 is TGCGCCAGCAGCGATGCCTTCGAGCAGTACTTC. Its translation: CASSDAFEQYF.

This clone was observed a single time. The sample has other DNA sequences that encode this CDR3 too. V and J are TRBV5-1 and TRBJ2-7; the match to TRBD1 covers 8 bases. This CDR3 spans 14 amino acids. The germline gives CDR1 SGHRS, CDR2 YFSETQ. Trimming at V came to 3 bases and at J to 2 bases, leaving 4 bases not matched to a gene. Here the CDR3 DNA reads TGCGCCAGCAGCTCCGGGACAGGCACCTACGAGCAGTACTTC. Its protein product is CASSSGTGTYEQYF.

This chain joins TRBV20-1 and TRBJ2-5, with TRBD1 matching over 7 bases. V lost 5 bases, J lost 5 bases, and 2 bases stayed unmatched. Germline loops: CDR1 DFQATT, CDR2 SNEGSKA (reference sequence). The CDR3 has 11 residues. The CDR3 DNA sequence: TGCAGTGCTTCAGGGGGTGAGACCCAGTACTTC. Protein: CSASGGETQYF.

V usage is TRBV2 and J usage is TRBJ1-5, with D perhaps matching TRBD1 (5 bases). CDR1 and CDR2 (germline): SNHLY, FYNNEI. Deletions cut 5 bases from V and 4 bases from J, with 12 bases between. This CDR3 comprises 14 residues. In nucleotides, the CDR3 is TGTGCCAGCAGTACCCAGACAGAGAATCAGCCCCAGCATTTT. It is translated as CASSTQTENQPQHF.

This chain connects TRBV15 to TRBJ2-5; TRBD1 is a possible D gene (6 bases). The germline CDR1 and CDR2 sequences are LNHNV and YYDKDF (reference sequence). Trimming left V 1 base short and J 5 bases short, with 8 bases between. CDR3 length: 13 amino acids. This chain's CDR3 is CATSRGDIETQYF. In DNA, the CDR3 is TGTGCCACCAGCAGAGGGGACATCGAGACCCAGTACTTC.

This clone was observed a handful of times. Here the CDR3 reads CAWSHRDRGSGELFF. The CDR3 DNA reads as TGTGCCTGGAGTCACCGGGACAGGGGCTCCGGGGAGCTGTTTTTT. V and J are TRBV30 and TRBJ2-2, with 10 nucleotides matching TRBD1. CDR3 length: 15 residues. CDR1 and CDR2 from the germline V gene are GTSNPN and SVGIG (reference sequence). V was clipped by 2 bases and J by 6 bases; unmatched bases: 6.

This clone was observed once. This chain joins TRBV6-6 and TRBJ2-7; D is unclear. In germline, CDR1 is MNHNY, CDR2 SVGAGI (reference sequence). Trimming removed 6 bases at V and 0 bases at J, with 15 bases between. This CDR3 spans 15 amino acids. The CDR3: CASRATGLSSYEQYF. CDR3 DNA: TGTGCCAGCAGGGCGACCGGTCTTAGCTCCTACGAGCAGTACTTC.

The chain couples TRBV6-1 to TRBJ2-5; 12 positions match TRBD2. J was trimmed by 4 bases and V by 0 bases; bases with no gene match: 3. Germline assignment: CDR1 MNHNS and CDR2 SASEGT. The CDR3 sequence is 16 residues long. CDR3 sequence (DNA): TGTGCCAGCAGTGAAGCGGCGGGACTAGCGGGAGAGACCCAGTACTTC. It translates to CASSEAAGLAGETQYF.

J is TRBJ2-7 and V is TRBV18; 10 nucleotides agree with TRBD2. This CDR3 spans 15 amino acids. The germline V gene has CDR1 KGHSH and CDR2 LQKENI. J lost 4 bases, V lost 5 bases, and 8 bases had no gene match. The CDR3: CASSATSGFGYEQYF. In DNA form, the CDR3 reads TGTGCCAGCTCAGCGACTAGCGGGTTTGGGTACGAGCAGTACTTC.

The chain joins TRBV18 to TRBJ2-5; D perhaps matches TRBD2 (6 bases). Germline V lookup: CDR1 KGHSH, CDR2 LQKENI. The CDR3 runs to 16 residues. Trimming removed 0 bases from V and 0 bases from J, with 11 bases in between. CDR3 nucleotides: TGTGCCAGCTCACCACCTAGCGGCAACAACCAAGAGACCCAGTACTTC. Protein sequence: CASSPPSGNNQETQYF.

This chain connects TRBV5-1 to TRBJ2-1; D unresolved. Germline values: CDR1 SGHRS, CDR2 YFSETQ. This CDR3 contains 14 residues. V was pared by 0 bases and J by 3 bases, with 7 bases between. Here the CDR3 DNA reads TGCGCCAGCAGCTTGGCAAGGGTCTACAATGAGCAGTTCTTC. It codes for CASSLARVYNEQFF.

This clone was observed a single time. This chain uses TRBV27 with TRBJ1-5; D possibly corresponds to TRBD1 (6 bases). Germline assignment: CDR1 MNHEY and CDR2 SMNVEV (reference sequence). This CDR3 contains 13 residues. Trimming removed 5 bases from V and 8 bases from J, with 13 bases in between. CDR3 region: CASSPTGYEPQHF. Here the CDR3 DNA reads TGTGCCAGCAGTCCGACAGGTTATGAGCCCCAGCATTTT.

J is TRBJ2-5 and V is TRBV6-5; D gene uncertain. Germline lookup yields CDR1 MNHEY and CDR2 SVGAGI. Trimming cost V 7 bases and J 5 bases, with 14 bases left between them. This CDR3 has 13 residues. CDR3 nucleotides: TGTGCCAGCACCACCGGTCCCAGGGAGACCCAGTACTTC. It is translated as CASTTGPRETQYF.

The chain employs TRBV7-8 and TRBJ2-1; D tentatively fits TRBD1 or TRBD2 (5 bases each). The CDR3 extends over 16 amino acids. Germline V CDR1 and CDR2: SGHVS, FQNEAQ. V was clipped by 2 bases and J by 0 bases, with 11 bases between them. DNA of the CDR3: TGTGCCAGCAGCTTACGGGGCGTGAGCTCCTACAATGAGCAGTTCTTC. This gives the protein CASSLRGVSSYNEQFF.

This chain connects TRBV5-1 to TRBJ2-3; 10 positions match TRBD2. Germline trimming cut 5 bases from V and 0 bases from J; bases unmatched to any gene: 6. Germline CDR1 is SGHRS and CDR2 is YFSETQ. This CDR3 has 16 amino acids. CDR3 sequence (DNA): TGCGCCAGCAGTTCCCTAGCGGGGGTTAGCACAGATACGCAGTATTTT. It specifies CASSSLAGVSTDTQYF.